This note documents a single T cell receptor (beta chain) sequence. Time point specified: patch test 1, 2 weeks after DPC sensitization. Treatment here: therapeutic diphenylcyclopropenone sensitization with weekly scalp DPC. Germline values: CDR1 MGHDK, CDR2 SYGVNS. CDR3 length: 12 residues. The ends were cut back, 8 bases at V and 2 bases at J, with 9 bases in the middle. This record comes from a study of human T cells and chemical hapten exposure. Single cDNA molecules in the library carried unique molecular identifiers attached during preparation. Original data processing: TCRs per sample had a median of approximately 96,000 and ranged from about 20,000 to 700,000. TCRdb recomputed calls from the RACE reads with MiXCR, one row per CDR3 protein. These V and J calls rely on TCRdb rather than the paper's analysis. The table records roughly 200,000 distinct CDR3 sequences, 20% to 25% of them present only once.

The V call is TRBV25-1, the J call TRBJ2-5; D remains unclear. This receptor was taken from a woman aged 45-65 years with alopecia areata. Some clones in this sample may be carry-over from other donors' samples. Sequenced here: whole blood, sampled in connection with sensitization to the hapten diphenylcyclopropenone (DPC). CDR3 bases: TGTGCCAGCGGAACCGGGCAAGAGACCCAGTACTTC. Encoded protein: CASGTGQETQYF.